This TCR beta chain was documented in a study of T cell responses to AZD1222 COVID-19 vaccine. Study in general: Second doses at about 4 or about 12 weeks were pooled. Study-wide results and caveats: Donor demographics were predominantly white British with a female majority; clonal diversity may be underestimated. There were repertoire samples only from the period after the peak T cell response.

This clone was seen only a few times. As yet, its antigen is unknown. CDR3 length equals 14 residues. Germline loops: CDR1 SGHDT, CDR2 YYEEEE. The V gene lost 5 bases and the J gene lost 3 bases, with 14 bases spanning the gap. Measured with immunoSEQ multiplex PCR; TCRdb has only the in-frame clones, and not every one. Of 90,000 to 120,000 clones listed, around 91% are singletons. The genes are TRBV5-6 and TRBJ1-2, with no clear D. Specimen: peripheral blood, collected on day 0 of AZD1222 vaccination. This TCR came from an adult in good health. CDR3 nucleotide sequence: TGTGCCAGCAGGAAGGCGATATCCTACTATGGCTACACCTTC. It encodes CASRKAISYYGYTF. The full variable domain, its missing parts supplied by reference TRBV5-6 and TRBJ1-2, is DAGVTQSPTHLIKTRGQQVTLRCSPKSGHDTVSWYQQALGQGPQFIFQYYEEEERQRGNFPDRFSGHQFPNYSSELNVNALLLGDSALYLCASRKAISYYGYTFGSGTRLTVV.